The T cell receptor beta chain under discussion was sequenced for a study of shared T cell receptors in the human thymus. The CDR3 consists of 16 residues. The ends lost 4 bases at V and 7 bases at J; junction bases unmatched: 11. The germline V gene encodes CDR1 LGHNA and CDR2 YNFKEQ. Generated by immunoSEQ multiplex PCR, the TCRdb table keeps only in-frame clones and is missing some. The sample has under 450,000 clones; 95% are singletons. Specimen: thymocytes. The rearrangement joins TRBV4-2 to TRBJ2-7, with TRBD1 matching 12 bases. The TCR sequence derives from a human donor. The CDR3 sequence: CASSRPRDRGHQEQYF. CDR3 in DNA: TGTGCCAGCAGCCGCCCCCGGGACAGGGGGCATCAGGAGCAGTACTTC.